The 10 T cell receptor beta chains listed next were all sequenced from one sample in a study of CD8 T cells in ankylosing spondylitis. TCRdb ran MiXCR on the 5' RACE reads and lists one entry per CDR3 protein. The top ten clones hold 3.5% of a sample with more than 400,000 distinct CDR3 sequences, less than 6% of them seen once. Study-level results: Within ankylosing spondylitis blood, a TCR beta motif made up of roughly eight highly homologous variants appeared to be characteristic.

Which antigens these TCRs recognize remains unknown. The sample taken for sequencing was blood, either unsorted or a sorted T cell fraction (not recorded which). The receptors come from a male donor with ankylosing spondylitis.

This clonotype was recorded at least ten times. The chain employs TRBV4-2 and TRBJ2-5, with 8 bases lining up with TRBD1. The CDR3 extends over 15 amino acids. Germline V lookup: CDR1 LGHNA, CDR2 YNFKEQ. V gave up 2 bases and J gave up 5 bases; unmatched junction bases: 7. CDR3 DNA: TGTGCCAGCAGCCAATCGGACAGGGAAGGGGAGACCCAGTACTTC. Translation: CASSQSDREGETQYF.

This clonotype was found many times. V gene TRBV4-2 combines with J gene TRBJ1-1; D might be TRBD1 (5 bases). This CDR3 has 13 amino acids. The V end was cut by 2 bases, the J end by 11 bases, with 15 bases between. Per germline, CDR1 LGHNA and CDR2 YNFKEQ. CDR3 DNA: TGTGCCAGCAGCCAAAGGGGCGGGCGCGGGGCTTTCTTT. Residues: CASSQRGGRGAFF.

This clonotype was observed at least ten times. This chain joins TRBV6-2 or TRBV6-3 and TRBJ1-1; no firm D call. The germline CDR1 and CDR2 sequences are MNHEY and SVGEGT. This CDR3 comprises 12 residues. Trimming cost V 1 base and J 4 bases, with 4 bases left between them. The DNA for the CDR3 is TGTGCCAGCAGTTACTATGTCACTGAAGCTTTCTTT. Its translation: CASSYYVTEAFF.

This clonotype was observed at least ten times. V is TRBV6-1 and J is TRBJ1-5; D unresolved. Germline loops: CDR1 MNHNS, CDR2 SASEGT. V lost 6 bases and J lost 0, with 6 bases in between. CDR3 length equals 13 residues. The CDR3, as DNA: TGTGCCAGCAGCAGTTATAGCAATCAGCCCCAGCATTTT. Its protein is CASSSYSNQPQHF.

This clonotype appeared many times. The chain links TRBV7-6 to TRBJ2-7; D may be TRBD2 (5 bases). Germline V gene sequence: CDR1 SGHVS, CDR2 FNYEAQ. The CDR3 runs 15 residues. Trimming removed 5 bases from V and 5 bases from J, with 19 bases in between. The CDR3 here is CASSPAGITGNEQYF. The DNA of the CDR3 is TGTGCCAGCAGCCCTGCCGGGATTACGGGCAACGAGCAGTACTTC. Full variable domain (rest looked up from reference TRBV7-6 and TRBJ2-7): GAGVSQSPRYKVTKRGQDVALRCDPISGHVSLYWYRQALGQGPEFLTYFNYEAQQDKSGLPNDRFSAERPEGSISTLTIQRTEQRDSAMYRCASSPAGITGNEQYFGPGTRLTVT.

The chain combines TRBV12-3 or TRBV12-4 with TRBJ2-5; 7 nucleotides align to TRBD2. The CDR3 spans 16 residues. V lost 2 bases, J lost 4 bases, and 10 bases stayed unmatched. The CDR3 DNA is TGTGCCAGCAGTTTAAAAGGCGGGAGAGAGCCAGAGACCCAGTACTTC. It codes for CASSLKGGREPETQYF.

In this sample, this clonotype turned up many times. The chain links TRBV7-9 to TRBJ2-5, with D possibly called TRBD1 or TRBD2 (5 bases each). This CDR3 has 16 amino acids. Deletions cut 6 bases from V and 0 bases from J, with 17 bases between. Germline assignment: CDR1 SEHNR and CDR2 FQNEAQ (reference sequence). CDR3 DNA: TGTGCCAGCAGGCCACCCAGGGACGGGAACCAAGAGACCCAGTACTTC. Translated: CASRPPRDGNQETQYF. Full variable domain (missing parts from reference TRBV7-9 and TRBJ2-5): DTGVSQNPRHKITKRGQNVTFRCDPISEHNRLYWYRQTLGQGPEFLTYFQNEAQLEKSRLLSDRFSAERPKGSFSTLEIQRTEQGDSAMYLCASRPPRDGNQETQYFGPGTRLLVL.

This sequence joins TRBV5-1 and TRBJ2-7; 11 bases map to TRBD2. This CDR3 is built from 14 residues. Germline CDR1 reads SGHRS; CDR2 reads YFSETQ. With 4 bases clipped from V and 6 bases from J, the junction kept 6 bases outside the gene matches. For the CDR3, the DNA is TGCGCCAGCAGCGTGACTAGCGGGACCCCCGAGCAGTACTTC. Amino acids: CASSVTSGTPEQYF.

This clonotype was observed at least ten times. This chain links TRBV29-1 with TRBJ2-5; TRBD2 aligns across 7 bases. Trimming at V came to 5 bases and at J to 4 bases, leaving 13 bases not matched to a gene. The CDR3 sequence is 15 residues long. Looked up from germline, CDR1 is SQVTM and CDR2 is ANQGSEA. The CDR3 sequence is CSVIGMGGSRETQYF. The DNA of the CDR3 is TGCAGCGTTATCGGGATGGGCGGGAGTAGAGAGACCCAGTACTTC. The full variable domain, its missing parts supplied by reference TRBV29-1 and TRBJ2-5, is SAVISQKPSRDICQRGTSLTIQCQVDSQVTMMFWYRQQPGQSLTLIATANQGSEATYESGFVIDKFPISRPNLTFSTLTVSNMSPEDSSIYLCSVIGMGGSRETQYFGPGTRLLVL.

The chain uses TRBV7-2 and TRBJ2-7; D is possibly TRBD1 (6 bases). CDR3 length equals 16 residues. Germline CDR1 is SGHTA and CDR2 is FQGNSA. The V end was cut by 3 bases, the J end by 4 bases, with 19 bases between. The CDR3 DNA follows: TGTGCCAGCAGCTTCCTTTTCGGACAGAACCTATACGAGCAGTACTTC. Residues: CASSFLFGQNLYEQYF.